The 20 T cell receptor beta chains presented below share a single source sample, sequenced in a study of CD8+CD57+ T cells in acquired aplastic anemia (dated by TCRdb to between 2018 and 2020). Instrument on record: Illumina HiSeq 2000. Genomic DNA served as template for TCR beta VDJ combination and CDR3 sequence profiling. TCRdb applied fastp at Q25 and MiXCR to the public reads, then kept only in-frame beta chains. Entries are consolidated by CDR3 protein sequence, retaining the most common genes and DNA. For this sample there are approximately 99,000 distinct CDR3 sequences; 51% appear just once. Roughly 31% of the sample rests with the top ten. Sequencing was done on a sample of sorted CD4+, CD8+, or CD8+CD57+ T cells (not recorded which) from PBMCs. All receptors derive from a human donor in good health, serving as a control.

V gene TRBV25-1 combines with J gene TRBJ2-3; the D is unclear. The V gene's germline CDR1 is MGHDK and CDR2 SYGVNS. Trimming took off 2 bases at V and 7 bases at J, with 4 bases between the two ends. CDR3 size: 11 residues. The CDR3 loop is CASSETNTQYF. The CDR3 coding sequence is TGTGCCAGCAGTGAAACCAATACGCAGTATTTT.

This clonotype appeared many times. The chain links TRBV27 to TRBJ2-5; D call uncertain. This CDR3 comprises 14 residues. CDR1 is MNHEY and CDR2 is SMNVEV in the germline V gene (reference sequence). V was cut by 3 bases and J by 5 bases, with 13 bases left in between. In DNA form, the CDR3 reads TGTGCCAGCAGTTTCCATCGGACCCATGAGACCCAGTACTTC. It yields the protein CASSFHRTHETQYF.

CDR3 in DNA: TGTGCCACCAGTGTTAACAGGCCTGGCACCGGGGAGCTGTTTTTT. Protein sequence: CATSVNRPGTGELFF. The rearrangement links TRBV24-1 to TRBJ2-2, with D perhaps matching TRBD1 (5 bases). CDR1 and CDR2 (germline): KGHDR, SFDVKD. The ends were cut back, 5 bases at V and 4 bases at J, with 13 bases in the middle. The CDR3 has 15 residues.

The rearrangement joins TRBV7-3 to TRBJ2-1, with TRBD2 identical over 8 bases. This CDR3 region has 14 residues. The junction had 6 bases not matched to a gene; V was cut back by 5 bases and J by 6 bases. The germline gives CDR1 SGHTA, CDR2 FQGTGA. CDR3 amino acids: CASSPTSGGNEQFF. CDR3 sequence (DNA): TGTGCCAGCAGCCCAACCAGCGGGGGCAATGAGCAGTTCTTC.

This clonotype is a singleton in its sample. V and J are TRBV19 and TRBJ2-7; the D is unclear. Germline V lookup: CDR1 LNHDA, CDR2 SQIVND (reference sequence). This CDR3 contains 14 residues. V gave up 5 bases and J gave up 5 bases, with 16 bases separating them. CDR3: CASSPVRSANEQYF. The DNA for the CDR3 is TGTGCCAGTAGTCCCGTCAGGTCCGCGAACGAGCAGTACTTC.

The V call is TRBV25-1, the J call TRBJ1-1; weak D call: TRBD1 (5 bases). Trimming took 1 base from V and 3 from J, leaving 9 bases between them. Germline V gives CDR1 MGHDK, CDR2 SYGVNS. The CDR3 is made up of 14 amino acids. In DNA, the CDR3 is TGTGCCAGCAGTGAATTCGACAGCTACACTGAAGCTTTCTTT. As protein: CASSEFDSYTEAFF.

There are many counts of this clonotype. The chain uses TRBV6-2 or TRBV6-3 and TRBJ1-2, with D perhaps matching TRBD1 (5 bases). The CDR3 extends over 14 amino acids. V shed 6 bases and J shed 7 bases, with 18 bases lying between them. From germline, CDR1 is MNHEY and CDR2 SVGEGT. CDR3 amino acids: CASRPAWGLLGYTF. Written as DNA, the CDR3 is TGTGCCAGCAGACCCGCGTGGGGCCTCCTTGGCTACACCTTC.

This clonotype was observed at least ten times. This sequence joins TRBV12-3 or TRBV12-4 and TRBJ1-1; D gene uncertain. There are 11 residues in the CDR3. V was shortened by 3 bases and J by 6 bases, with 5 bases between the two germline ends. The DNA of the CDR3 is TGTGCCAGCAGTTTTGGCCCTGAAGCTTTCTTT. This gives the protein CASSFGPEAFF.

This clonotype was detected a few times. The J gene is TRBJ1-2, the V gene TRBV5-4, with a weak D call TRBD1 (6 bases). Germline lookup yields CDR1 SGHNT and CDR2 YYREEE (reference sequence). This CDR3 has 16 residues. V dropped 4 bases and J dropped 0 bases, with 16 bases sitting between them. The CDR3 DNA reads TGTGCCAGCAGCACAGCCGACAGGTTAGCTAACTATGGCTACACCTTC. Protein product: CASSTADRLANYGYTF.

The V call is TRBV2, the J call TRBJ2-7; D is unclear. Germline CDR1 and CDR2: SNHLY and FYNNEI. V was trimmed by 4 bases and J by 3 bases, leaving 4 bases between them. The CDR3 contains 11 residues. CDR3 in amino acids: CASSANYEQYF. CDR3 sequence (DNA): TGTGCCAGCAGTGCGAACTACGAGCAGTACTTC.

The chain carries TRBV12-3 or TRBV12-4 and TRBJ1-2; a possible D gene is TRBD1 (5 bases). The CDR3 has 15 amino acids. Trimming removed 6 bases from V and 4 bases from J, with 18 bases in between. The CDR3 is CASSTVPGQSYGYTF. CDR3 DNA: TGTGCCAGCAGCACCGTGCCGGGGCAGAGCTATGGCTACACCTTC.

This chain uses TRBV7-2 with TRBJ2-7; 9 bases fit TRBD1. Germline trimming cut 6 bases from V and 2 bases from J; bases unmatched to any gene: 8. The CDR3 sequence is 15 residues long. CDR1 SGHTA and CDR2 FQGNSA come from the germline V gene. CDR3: CASRIPGTGPYEQYF. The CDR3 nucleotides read TGTGCCAGCAGGATTCCCGGGACAGGGCCCTACGAGCAGTACTTC.

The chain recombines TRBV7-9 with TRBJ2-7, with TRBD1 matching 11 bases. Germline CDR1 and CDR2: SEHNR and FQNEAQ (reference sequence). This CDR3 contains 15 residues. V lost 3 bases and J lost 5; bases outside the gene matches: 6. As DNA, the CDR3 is TGTGCCAGCAGCTTGGGAGGACAGGGGGCTGACGAGCAGTACTTC. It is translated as CASSLGGQGADEQYF. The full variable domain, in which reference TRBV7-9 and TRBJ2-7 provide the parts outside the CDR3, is DTGVSQNPRHKITKRGQNVTFRCDPISEHNRLYWYRQTLGQGPEFLTYFQNEAQLEKSRLLSDRFSAERPKGSFSTLEIQRTEQGDSAMYLCASSLGGQGADEQYFGPGTRLTVT.

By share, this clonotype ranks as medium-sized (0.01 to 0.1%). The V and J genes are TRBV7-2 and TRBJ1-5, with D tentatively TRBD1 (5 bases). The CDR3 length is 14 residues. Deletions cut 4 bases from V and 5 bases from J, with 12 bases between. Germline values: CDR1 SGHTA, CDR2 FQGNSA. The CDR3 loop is CASSSQGGDQPQHF. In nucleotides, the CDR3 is TGTGCCAGCAGCTCCCAGGGAGGGGATCAGCCCCAGCATTTT.

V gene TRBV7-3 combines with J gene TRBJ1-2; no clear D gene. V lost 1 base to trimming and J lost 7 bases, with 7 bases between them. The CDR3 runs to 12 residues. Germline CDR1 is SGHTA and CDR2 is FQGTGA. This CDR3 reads CASSLKASGYTF. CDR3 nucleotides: TGTGCCAGCAGCTTAAAGGCAAGTGGCTACACCTTC.

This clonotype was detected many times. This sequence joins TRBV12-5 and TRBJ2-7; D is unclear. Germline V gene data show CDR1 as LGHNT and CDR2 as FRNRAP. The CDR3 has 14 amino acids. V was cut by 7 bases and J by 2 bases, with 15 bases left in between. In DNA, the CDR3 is TGTGCTAGTGCCTCCCCGGAAAGTCCCTACGAGCAGTACTTC. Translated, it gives CASASPESPYEQYF.

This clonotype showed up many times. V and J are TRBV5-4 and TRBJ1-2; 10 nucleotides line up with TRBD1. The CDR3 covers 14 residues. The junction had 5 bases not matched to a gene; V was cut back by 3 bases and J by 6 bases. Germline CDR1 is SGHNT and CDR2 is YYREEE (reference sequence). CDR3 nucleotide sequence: TGTGCCAGCAGCTCCGGGACAGGGGCTGATGGCTACACCTTC. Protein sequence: CASSSGTGADGYTF.

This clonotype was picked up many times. The CDR3 reads CASSLGDQGEGTEAFF. The CDR3 region has the DNA TGTGCCAGCAGCTTAGGAGACCAGGGGGAGGGCACTGAAGCTTTCTTT. The chain recombines TRBV7-9 with TRBJ1-1; 7 positions match TRBD1. The ends lost 1 base at V and 4 bases at J; junction bases unmatched: 9. The germline V gene has CDR1 SEHNR and CDR2 FQNEAQ (reference sequence). The CDR3 extends over 16 amino acids.

CDR3 region: CSVEDRAYQETQYF. CDR3 sequence (DNA): TGCAGCGTTGAAGATCGTGCGTACCAAGAGACCCAGTACTTC. This chain joins TRBV29-1 and TRBJ2-5; D is unclear. The CDR3 loop spans 14 amino acids. The germline CDR1 and CDR2 sequences are SQVTM and ANQGSEA. The ends were cut back, 0 bases at V and 0 bases at J, with 8 bases in the middle.

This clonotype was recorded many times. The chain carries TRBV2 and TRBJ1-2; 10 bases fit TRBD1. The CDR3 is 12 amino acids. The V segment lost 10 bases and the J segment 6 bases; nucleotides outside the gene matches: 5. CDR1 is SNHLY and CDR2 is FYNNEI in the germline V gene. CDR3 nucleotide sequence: TGTGCCAACCCGGACAGGGGGAATGGCTACACCTTC. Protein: CANPDRGNGYTF.